This is a list of T cell receptor beta chains from one sample in a study of shared clonotypes between healthy human individuals. Profiled with immunoSEQ multiplex PCR; TCRdb holds only in-frame clones, not every one. The profile shows around 550,000 clones, 90% to 97% of them singletons. Sequencing was done on a sample of naive CD4+ T cells sorted from blood. The receptors come from a woman aged 25 to 39 in good health. Both conserved end residues are part of each CDR3. The D gene is left open where the match is weak. Clone size is stated in some rows and not others, as once, few, many or a class when expanded.

abundance: -; v_gene: TRBV6-9; d_gene: -; j_gene: TRBJ1-2; CDR3aa: CASRLPLGRYGYTF; CDR3nt: TGTGCCAGTAGATTACCCCTCGGTCGGTATGGCTACACCTTC
abundance: -; v_gene: TRBV10-2; d_gene: TRBD1; j_gene: TRBJ2-7; CDR3aa: CASNPDRVMGQYF; CDR3nt: TGCGCCAGCAATCCGGACAGGGTCATGGGGCAGTACTTC
abundance: once; v_gene: TRBV5-1; d_gene: -; j_gene: TRBJ2-2; CDR3aa: CASSLASGADTGELFF; CDR3nt: TGCGCCAGCAGCTTGGCCTCGGGAGCTGACACCGGGGAGCTGTTTTTT
abundance: -; v_gene: TRBV5-1; d_gene: TRBD1; j_gene: TRBJ1-1; CDR3aa: CASSRYNRGSANTEAFF; CDR3nt: TGCGCCAGCAGCCGATATAACAGGGGAAGTGCGAACACTGAAGCTTTCTTT
abundance: -; v_gene: TRBV27; d_gene: TRBD2; j_gene: TRBJ2-3; CDR3aa: CASSFQRDTDTQYF; CDR3nt: TGTGCCAGCAGTTTCCAGCGGGACACAGATACGCAGTATTTT
abundance: -; v_gene: TRBV2; d_gene: TRBD2; j_gene: TRBJ2-7; CDR3aa: CASHNRELAGVGSYEQYF; CDR3nt: TGTGCCAGCCACAACAGGGAACTAGCGGGAGTAGGTTCCTACGAGCAGTACTTC
abundance: -; v_gene: TRBV7-9; d_gene: -; j_gene: TRBJ2-1; CDR3aa: CASSLARFNRFDNEQFF; CDR3nt: TGTGCCAGCAGCTTAGCGCGGTTCAACCGCTTCGACAATGAGCAGTTCTTC
abundance: -; v_gene: TRBV5-1; d_gene: -; j_gene: TRBJ1-2; CDR3aa: CASSSGAGGYTF; CDR3nt: TGCGCCAGCAGCTCGGGGGCTGGGGGCTACACCTTC
abundance: -; v_gene: TRBV7-9; d_gene: TRBD1; j_gene: TRBJ2-6; CDR3aa: CASTRGDRGRIGANVLTF; CDR3nt: TGTGCCAGCACCCGGGGGGACAGGGGGCGCATTGGGGCCAACGTCCTGACTTTC
abundance: -; v_gene: TRBV5-4; d_gene: -; j_gene: TRBJ2-2; CDR3aa: CASSLPVAGNTGELFF; CDR3nt: TGTGCCAGCAGCCTGCCTGTGGCGGGCAACACCGGGGAGCTGTTTTTT
abundance: once; v_gene: TRBV2; d_gene: TRBD1; j_gene: TRBJ2-7; CDR3aa: CASRAARGRAYEQYF; CDR3nt: TGTGCCAGCAGAGCTGCGAGGGGGCGCGCGTACGAGCAGTACTTC